This TCR beta chain was sequenced during a study of shared clonotypes between healthy human individuals. CDR1 and CDR2 (germline): SGHDN, FVKESK. The V end was cut by 4 bases, the J end by 1 base, with 13 bases between. This CDR3 contains 15 residues. Some clones are missing from TCRdb's copy, which holds only in-frame ones; the method was immunoSEQ multiplex PCR. The sample holds about 2,200,000 clones, approximately 94% seen once. Selected positively for CCR7 and CD45RO-negative, naive CD8 cells excluded terminally differentiated effector memory CD45RA+ cells. Only Caucasian adults living in Nashville, Tennessee made up the donor group. In this sample, this clone turned up a few times. Its antigen is as yet unknown. General study points: Naive CD4 clonotypes were shared across a handful of donors at about 5.2%. Clonotype sharing among donors was thought likely to change with sequencing depth.

This chain uses TRBV14 with TRBJ1-1; D unclear. The source of this sequence is a man aged 18 to 29 in good health. Some clones in this sample may be carry-over from other donors' samples. Material for sequencing was naive CD8+ T cells from PBMCs. For the CDR3, the DNA is TGTGCCAGCAGCCCTTACAACACAGCGAACACTGAAGCTTTCTTT. It is translated as CASSPYNTANTEAFF.